This T cell receptor beta chain was recorded in a study of blood T cell repertoires in COVID-19. Whole-study context: Whether acute or convalescent, the COVID-19 samples came from the United States, Italy and Spain. Sources were T cells, B-cell-depleted T cells, or PBMCs; the material itself was cDNA or gDNA.

This clone has more than one count but fewer than ten. Original processing notes: Reference gene primer amplification gave estimated nucleated cell counts. Sequencing used immunoSEQ multiplex PCR; TCRdb keeps in-frame clones, though not all of them. Clone size and the V and J calls come from that table; the DNA yielded D and trimming. Among more than 250,000 clones, over 80% were seen once, and the ten largest hold about 4.9%. V shed 10 bases and J 3 bases; nucleotides not matched to a gene: 12. Germline CDR1 is ENHRY and CDR2 is SYGVKD. This CDR3 region has 15 residues. V is TRBV10-3 and J is TRBJ2-1; 7 nucleotides line up with TRBD2. Specimen: peripheral blood. This clonotype was sampled from a man in his 60s who had recovered from COVID-19. CDR3 DNA sequence: TGTGCCACCCGGGCGGGACTACTAGACTACAATGAGCAGTTCTTC. Amino acid sequence: CATRAGLLDYNEQFF.